The 27 T cell receptor beta chains presented below share a single source sample, sequenced in a study of T cell responses to AZD1222 COVID-19 vaccine. Profiling relied on immunoSEQ multiplex PCR, and the TCRdb table lists in-frame clones only, not all of them. The sample consists of about 150,000 clones, roughly nine tenths of them appearing once. Sample: peripheral blood, taken on day 0 of AZD1222 vaccination. Source of these receptors: an adult in good health.

The chain links TRBV11-3 to TRBJ1-5, with D possibly TRBD1 on 6 matching bases. CDR3 length equals 18 residues. CDR1 is SGHNT and CDR2 is YENEEA in the germline V gene. V was cut by 1 base and J by 5 bases, with 21 bases left in between. The CDR3 sequence: CASSLGGVKRGSYQPQHF. CDR3 nucleotide sequence: TGTGCCAGCAGCTTAGGTGGGGTGAAGAGGGGGTCATATCAGCCCCAGCATTTT.

The chain is built from TRBV4-2 and TRBJ2-5; D may be TRBD2 (6 bases). The length of the CDR3 is 16 residues. Trimming removed 3 bases at V and 0 bases at J, with 14 bases between. CDR1 and CDR2 from the germline V gene are LGHNA and YNFKEQ. The CDR3 loop is CASSQGVAGYQETQYF. The CDR3 bases are TGTGCCAGCAGCCAGGGGGTGGCGGGGTACCAAGAGACCCAGTACTTC.

The rearrangement joins TRBV7-9 to TRBJ2-5; D ambiguous. V lost 5 bases and J 4 bases, leaving 8 bases between the germline ends. The CDR3 has 12 residues. Germline lookup yields CDR1 SEHNR and CDR2 FQNEAQ (reference sequence). The CDR3 protein is CASSPLSETQYF. The CDR3 DNA follows: TGTGCCAGCAGCCCTCTGTCAGAGACCCAGTACTTC.

The rearrangement links TRBV15 to TRBJ1-1; D ambiguous. Deletions cut 0 bases from V and 6 bases from J, with 14 bases between. The CDR3 spans 15 residues. Germline loops: CDR1 LNHNV, CDR2 YYDKDF (reference sequence). CDR3 nucleotides: TGTGCCACCAGCAGAGATCTTTATGACGGGGCTGAAGCTTTCTTT. This encodes CATSRDLYDGAEAFF.

The J gene is TRBJ2-7, the V gene TRBV12-3 or TRBV12-4, with D perhaps given as TRBD1 or TRBD2 (5 bases each). The CDR3 has 13 residues. Trimming stripped 1 base from V and 3 bases from J, with 7 bases between. CDR3 DNA: TGTGCCAGCAGTTTAGGGGGGAACTACGAGCAGTACTTC. Residues: CASSLGGNYEQYF.

CDR3 in amino acids: CASSSRLTVNYGYTF. The CDR3 DNA is TGTGCCAGCAGTTCAAGATTAACAGTTAACTATGGCTACACCTTC. This chain connects TRBV27 to TRBJ1-2; the D is unclear. This CDR3 has 15 amino acids. V gave up 4 bases and J gave up 1 base, with 13 bases separating them. Germline V gene data show CDR1 as MNHEY and CDR2 as SMNVEV (reference sequence).

In DNA, the CDR3 is TGTGCCAGCAGCTTTAACGCTAATGAAAAACTGTTTTTT. Residues: CASSFNANEKLFF. The gene calls are TRBV7-9 and TRBJ1-4; D is unresolved. Trimming removed 3 bases from V and 3 bases from J, with 5 bases in between. This CDR3 spans 13 amino acids. Germline assignment: CDR1 SEHNR and CDR2 FQNEAQ (reference sequence). The full variable domain, its missing parts supplied by reference TRBV7-9 and TRBJ1-4, is DTGVSQNPRHKITKRGQNVTFRCDPISEHNRLYWYRQTLGQGPEFLTYFQNEAQLEKSRLLSDRFSAERPKGSFSTLEIQRTEQGDSAMYLCASSFNANEKLFFGSGTQLSVL.

The rearrangement uses TRBV18 and TRBJ1-6, with no clear D. V lost 2 bases and J 5 bases, leaving 10 bases between the germline ends. Germline V CDR1 and CDR2: KGHSH, LQKENI. The CDR3 runs 15 residues. CDR3 amino acids: CASSPWIGDNSPLHF. The CDR3 nucleotides read TGTGCCAGCTCACCATGGATCGGGGATAATTCACCCCTCCACTTT.

J is TRBJ2-3 and V is TRBV18; D is perhaps TRBD2 (6 bases). This CDR3 is 13 amino acids long. Trimming removed 6 bases from V and 6 bases from J, with 13 bases in between. Germline assignment: CDR1 KGHSH and CDR2 LQKENI. CDR3 bases: TGTGCCAGCTCCCTGGGACTGGAGGATACGCAGTATTTT. Its translation is CASSLGLEDTQYF.

This chain uses TRBV5-1 with TRBJ2-3; tentative D call: TRBD2 (5 bases). From germline, CDR1 is SGHRS and CDR2 YFSETQ. The CDR3 has 14 amino acids. Trimming removed 1 base from V and 6 bases from J, with 12 bases in between. The CDR3 nucleotides are TGCGCCAGCAGCTTGATTTATCGCGGGGATACGCAGTATTTT. Translated: CASSLIYRGDTQYF.

J is TRBJ2-7 and V is TRBV18; 15 nucleotides agree with TRBD2. V lost 0 bases and J lost 3; bases outside the gene matches: 3. The CDR3 sequence is 17 residues long. Per the germline V gene, CDR1 is KGHSH and CDR2 is LQKENI. The CDR3 here is CASSPPGLAGGGYEQYF. CDR3 sequence (DNA): TGTGCCAGCTCACCACCGGGACTAGCGGGAGGAGGCTACGAGCAGTACTTC.

The J gene is TRBJ1-2, the V gene TRBV30, with D unclear. Deletions cut 4 bases from V and 9 bases from J, with 15 bases between. The CDR3 sequence is 12 residues long. Germline V gives CDR1 GTSNPN, CDR2 SVGIG (reference sequence). The CDR3 DNA sequence: TGTGCCTGGAAATCTGCCGAGGCACGCTACACCTTC. Its protein is CAWKSAEARYTF.

The J gene is TRBJ1-5, the V gene TRBV27; a weak D match, TRBD1 (6 bases). The ends were cut back, 2 bases at V and 5 bases at J, with 13 bases in the middle. Per the germline V gene, CDR1 is MNHEY and CDR2 is SMNVEV (reference sequence). This CDR3 spans 15 amino acids. CDR3 nucleotide sequence: TGTGCCAGCAGTTTACGTTCCAGGGGAGATCAGCCCCAGCATTTT. This translates into CASSLRSRGDQPQHF.

V and J are TRBV6-1 and TRBJ2-1; D is perhaps TRBD2 (5 bases). CDR3 size: 16 residues. Between the trimmed V and J ends, which lost 4 bases and 10 bases, there was a span of 23 bases. In germline, CDR1 is MNHNS, CDR2 SASEGT. This chain's CDR3 is CASSVKRAVTSGEQFF. CDR3 sequence (DNA): TGTGCCAGCAGTGTAAAGAGGGCAGTCACCTCGGGGGAGCAGTTCTTC.

J is TRBJ1-3 and V is TRBV7-9; D is ambiguous. The CDR3 has 14 amino acids. CDR1 SEHNR and CDR2 FQNEAQ come from the germline V gene (reference sequence). Between the trimmed V and J ends, which lost 11 bases and 0 bases, there was a span of 14 bases. As DNA, the CDR3 is TGTGCCTGTCTCGCGCTCAGCTCTGGAAACACCATATATTTT. Translated: CACLALSSGNTIYF.

This rearrangement joins TRBV30 to TRBJ1-5, with no clear D. The CDR3 is 19 residues long. Looked up from germline, CDR1 is GTSNPN and CDR2 is SVGIG (reference sequence). Deletions cut 1 base from V and 0 bases from J, with 22 bases between. The CDR3 protein is CAWSDPSGPTGYSNQPQHF. CDR3 DNA: TGTGCCTGGAGTGACCCCTCGGGTCCCACGGGATATAGCAATCAGCCCCAGCATTTT.

The rearrangement uses TRBV10-3 and TRBJ1-3; D may be TRBD1 (6 bases). This CDR3 is built from 17 residues. The V end was cut by 5 bases, the J end by 3 bases, with 20 bases between. Germline assignment: CDR1 ENHRY and CDR2 SYGVKD. In nucleotides, the CDR3 is TGTGCCATCAGTCGACGGTTGGGGGCCGAAGGTGGAAACACCATATATTTT. Translating gives CAISRRLGAEGGNTIYF.

This chain links TRBV18 with TRBJ2-2, with a weak D call TRBD2 (6 bases). The V end lost 4 bases, the J end lost 4 bases, and 22 bases lay between the germline ends. CDR3 size: 18 residues. The germline CDR1 and CDR2 sequences are KGHSH and LQKENI. CDR3 nucleotide sequence: TGTGCCAGCTCACAAAGAACCACTCGGGGGATCGGCACCGGGGAGCTGTTTTTT. Protein: CASSQRTTRGIGTGELFF.

The chain couples TRBV7-7 to TRBJ1-4; a weak D match, TRBD1 (5 bases). Germline V gives CDR1 SSHAT, CDR2 FNYEAQ (reference sequence). The CDR3 extends over 13 amino acids. Deletions cut 5 bases from V and 5 bases from J, with 9 bases between. CDR3 nucleotides: TGTGCCAGCAGCCAGGACATAAATGAAAAACTGTTTTTT. Translated: CASSQDINEKLFF.

V is TRBV27 and J is TRBJ2-1, with D possibly matching TRBD1 (6 bases). The V gene lost 3 bases and the J gene lost 2 bases, with 11 bases spanning the gap. The CDR3 totals 15 residues. Germline V gene data show CDR1 as MNHEY and CDR2 as SMNVEV (reference sequence). The CDR3 is CASSLGSGAYNEQFF. CDR3 sequence (DNA): TGTGCCAGCAGTTTGGGGTCAGGGGCCTACAATGAGCAGTTCTTC.

The chain links TRBV5-1 to TRBJ2-2; D gene uncertain. Germline CDR1 is SGHRS and CDR2 is YFSETQ. The CDR3 runs 14 residues. V lost 4 bases and J lost 0, with 7 bases in between. In nucleotides, the CDR3 is TGCGCCAGCAGCAAGAATACGAACACCGGGGAGCTGTTTTTT. It encodes CASSKNTNTGELFF. Based on the CDR3 plus reference TRBV5-1 and TRBJ2-2, the full variable domain is KAGVTQTPRYLIKTRGQQVTLSCSPISGHRSVSWYQQTPGQGLQFLFEYFSETQRNKGNFPGRFSGRQFSNSRSEMNVSTLELGDSALYLCASSKNTNTGELFFGEGSRLTVL.

The V call is TRBV4-2, the J call TRBJ2-5, with unresolved D. Trimming cost V 3 bases and J 2 bases, with 10 bases left between them. There are 14 residues in the CDR3. CDR1 and CDR2 (germline): LGHNA, YNFKEQ. The DNA of the CDR3 is TGTGCCAGCAGCCACCCCGGGTCTCAAGAGACCCAGTACTTC. Translation gives CASSHPGSQETQYF.

This chain joins TRBV28 and TRBJ2-7; a possible D gene is TRBD2 (5 bases). V was shortened by 6 bases and J by 0 bases, with 24 bases between the two germline ends. CDR1 and CDR2 (germline): MDHEN, SYDVKM. This CDR3 comprises 18 residues. The CDR3 bases are TGTGCCAGCAGCCCAGAGCCTCGGCGGGCCCTAAGCTCCTACGAGCAGTACTTC. As protein: CASSPEPRRALSSYEQYF. Together with reference TRBV28 and TRBJ2-7, the CDR3 gives the full variable domain: DVKVTQSSRYLVKRTGEKVFLECVQDMDHENMFWYRQDPGLGLRLIYFSYDVKMKEKGDIPEGYSVSREKKERFSLILESASTNQTSMYLCASSPEPRRALSSYEQYFGPGTRLTVT.

The chain employs TRBV3-1 (or the pseudogene TRBV3-2) and TRBJ2-4, with TRBD1 matching over 10 bases. Looked up from germline, CDR1 is LGHDT and CDR2 is YNNKEL (reference sequence). Trimming removed 1 base from V and 6 bases from J; junction bases left unmatched: 9. The CDR3 is made up of 17 amino acids. CDR3 protein: CASSQGGTGASGNIQYF. DNA for the CDR3: TGTGCCAGCAGCCAAGGCGGGACAGGGGCCAGTGGAAACATTCAGTACTTC.

The chain couples TRBV19 to TRBJ1-2; the match to TRBD1 covers 8 bases. Germline assignment: CDR1 LNHDA and CDR2 SQIVND (reference sequence). V trimming: 7 bases; J trimming: 8 bases; junction bases outside the gene matches: 9. The CDR3 runs to 13 residues. The CDR3 region is CASTRQGREGYTF. The CDR3 bases are TGTGCCAGTACTCGACAGGGGCGGGAAGGCTACACCTTC.

The chain joins TRBV29-1 to TRBJ1-4, with D possibly matching TRBD1 (6 bases). Trimming shortened V by 1 base and J by 12 bases, and 12 bases separated the two germline ends. CDR3 length: 12 amino acids. The germline gives CDR1 SQVTM, CDR2 ANQGSEA. The DNA for the CDR3 is TGCAGCGTTGAAGCTAACAGGGCGGAACTGTTTTTT. Amino acids: CSVEANRAELFF.

This rearrangement joins TRBV12-3 or TRBV12-4 to TRBJ2-7; either TRBD1 or TRBD2 may fit D (5 bases each). V gave up 0 bases and J gave up 7 bases, with 10 bases separating them. This CDR3 has 13 amino acids. This CDR3 is CASSLASGGEQYF. For the CDR3, the DNA is TGTGCCAGCAGTTTAGCGAGTGGGGGTGAGCAGTACTTC.